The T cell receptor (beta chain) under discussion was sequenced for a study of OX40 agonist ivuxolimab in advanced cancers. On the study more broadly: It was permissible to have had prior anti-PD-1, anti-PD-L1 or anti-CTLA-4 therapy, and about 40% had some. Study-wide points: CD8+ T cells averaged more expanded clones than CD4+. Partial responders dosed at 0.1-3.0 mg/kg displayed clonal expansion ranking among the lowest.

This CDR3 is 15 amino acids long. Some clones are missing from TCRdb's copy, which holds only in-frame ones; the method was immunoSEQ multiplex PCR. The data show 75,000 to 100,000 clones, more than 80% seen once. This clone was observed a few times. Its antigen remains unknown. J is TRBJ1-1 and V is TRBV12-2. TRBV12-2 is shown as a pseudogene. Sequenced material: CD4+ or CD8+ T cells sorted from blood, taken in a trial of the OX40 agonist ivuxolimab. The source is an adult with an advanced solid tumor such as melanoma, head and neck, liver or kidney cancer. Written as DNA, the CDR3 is TGTGCAAGTCGCTTAGCTTGGGAGGGGAACACTGAAGCTTTCTTT. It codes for CASRLAWEGNTEAFF.